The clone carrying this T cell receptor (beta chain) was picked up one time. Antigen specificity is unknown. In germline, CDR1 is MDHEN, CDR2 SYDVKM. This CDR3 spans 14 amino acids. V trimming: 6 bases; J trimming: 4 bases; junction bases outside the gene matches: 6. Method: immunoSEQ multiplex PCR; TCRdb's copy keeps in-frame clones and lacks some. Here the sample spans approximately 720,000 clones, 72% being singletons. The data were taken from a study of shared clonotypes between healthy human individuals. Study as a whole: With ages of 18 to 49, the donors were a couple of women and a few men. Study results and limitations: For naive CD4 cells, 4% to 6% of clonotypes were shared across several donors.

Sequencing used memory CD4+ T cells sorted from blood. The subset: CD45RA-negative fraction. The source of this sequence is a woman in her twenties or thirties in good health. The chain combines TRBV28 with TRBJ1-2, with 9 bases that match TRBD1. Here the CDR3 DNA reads TGTGCCAGCAGCATCCGGGACAGGGCCTATGGCTACACCTTC. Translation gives CASSIRDRAYGYTF.